This T cell receptor (beta chain) comes out of a study of T-cell memory formation after mild COVID-19. Study findings and constraints: Clones that contracted from day 15 to 85 were balanced CD4/CD8, while later expanders leaned CD4+. Unconfirmed was the SARS-CoV-2 specificity of second-wave clones that peaked on day 37. Memory cells collected pre-infection included some clones that later responded, suggesting cross-reactive memory joined.

The germline CDR1 and CDR2 sequences are SGHAT and FQNNGV. The germline V and J ends were trimmed by 6 bases and 0 bases, with 16 bases remaining between them. This CDR3 spans 16 amino acids. On this clonotype itself: What it recognizes is unknown.

The authors produced TCR alpha and TCR beta cDNA libraries with sample barcodes and UMIs by 5'RACE using constant-segment primers. TCRdb fed the 5' RACE reads into MiXCR, producing one record per CDR3 protein. The repertoire holds 340,000 or so distinct CDR3 sequences, with roughly 13% as singletons. Sequencing was done on a sample of PBMCs or a T cell subset sorted from them (not recorded which). The clonotype comes from a man aged 18 to 30 who had mild COVID-19 (a few samples of this study predate the infection). Cell type and time point are not known. This sequence joins TRBV11-2 and TRBJ2-3, with D perhaps matching TRBD1 or TRBD2 (6 bases each). The DNA of the CDR3 is TGTGCCAGCAGTCCAGGGGTAGGGACTAGCACAGATACGCAGTATTTT. This codes for CASSPGVGTSTDTQYF.